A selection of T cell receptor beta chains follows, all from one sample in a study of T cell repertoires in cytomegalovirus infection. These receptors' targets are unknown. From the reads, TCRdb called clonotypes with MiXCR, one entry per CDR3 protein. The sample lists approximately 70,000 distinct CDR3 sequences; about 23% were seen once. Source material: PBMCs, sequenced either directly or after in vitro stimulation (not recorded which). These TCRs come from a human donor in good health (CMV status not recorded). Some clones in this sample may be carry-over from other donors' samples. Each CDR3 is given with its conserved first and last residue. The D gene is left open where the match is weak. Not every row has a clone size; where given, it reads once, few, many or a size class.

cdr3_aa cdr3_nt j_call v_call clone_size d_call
CASRQRSGANVLTF TGTGCCAGCAGACAGCGCTCTGGGGCCAACGTCCTGACTTTC TRBJ2-6 TRBV6-2/TRBV6-3 few .
CASSHYGYTF TGTGCCAGCAGTCACTATGGCTACACCTTC TRBJ1-2 TRBV28 . .
CASSQGAGQETQYF TGCGCCAGCAGCCAAGGTGCGGGGCAAGAGACCCAGTACTTC TRBJ2-5 TRBV4-3 few .
CSARGTGTSVETQYF TGCAGTGCTAGAGGAACCGGGACTAGCGTAGAGACCCAGTACTTC TRBJ2-5 TRBV20-1 . TRBD2
CASSPTGQFEKLFF TGTGCCAGCAGTCCGACTGGACAGTTTGAAAAACTGTTTTTT TRBJ1-4 TRBV28 . .
CSVGDRENTEAFF TGCAGCGTTGGCGACAGGGAGAACACTGAAGCTTTCTTT TRBJ1-1 TRBV29-1 once TRBD1
CASSLRQGATDTQYF TGCGCCAGCAGCCTGCGACAGGGGGCAACAGATACGCAGTATTTT TRBJ2-3 TRBV4-3 many TRBD1
CASSKGGTSGSYEQYF TGTGCCAGTAGTAAAGGCGGGACTAGCGGGAGCTACGAGCAGTACTTC TRBJ2-7 TRBV19 few TRBD2
CASSLGTGAQETQYF TGTGCCAGCAGCTTGGGTACCGGGGCCCAAGAGACCCAGTACTTC TRBJ2-5 TRBV5-6 . .
CASSLGDRADEAFF TGTGCCAGCAGTTTGGGGGACAGGGCGGATGAAGCTTTCTTT TRBJ1-1 TRBV12-3/TRBV12-4 many TRBD1
CSVETRVAGDNEQFF TGCAGCGTTGAGACTAGGGTAGCGGGAGACAATGAGCAGTTCTTC TRBJ2-1 TRBV29-1 . TRBD2
CASSWGPSTDTQYF TGTGCCAGCAGTTGGGGCCCTAGCACAGATACGCAGTATTTT TRBJ2-3 TRBV27 few .
CASAWESSYNEQFF TGTGCCAGCGCTTGGGAGAGCTCCTACAATGAGCAGTTCTTC TRBJ2-1 TRBV6-2/TRBV6-3 . .
CASMGEPSSYNEQFF TGTGCAAGCATGGGGGAGCCGAGCTCCTACAATGAGCAGTTCTTC TRBJ2-1 TRBV7-2 many .
CASSLPGRGNYGYTF TGTGCCAGCAGTTTACCGGGCAGGGGAAACTATGGCTACACCTTC TRBJ1-2 TRBV28 . .